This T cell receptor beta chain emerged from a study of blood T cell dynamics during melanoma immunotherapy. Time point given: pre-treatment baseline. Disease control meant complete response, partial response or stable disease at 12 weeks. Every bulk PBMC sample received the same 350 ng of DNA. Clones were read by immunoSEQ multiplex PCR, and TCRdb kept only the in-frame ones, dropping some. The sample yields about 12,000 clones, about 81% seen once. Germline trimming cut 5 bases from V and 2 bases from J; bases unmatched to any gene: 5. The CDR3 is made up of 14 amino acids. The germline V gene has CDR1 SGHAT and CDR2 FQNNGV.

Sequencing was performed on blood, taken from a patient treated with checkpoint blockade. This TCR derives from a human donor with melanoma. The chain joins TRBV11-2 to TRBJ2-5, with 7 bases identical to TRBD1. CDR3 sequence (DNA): TGTGCCAGCAGCGGGTTACAGGGGCAAGAGACCCAGTACTTC. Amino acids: CASSGLQGQETQYF.